These T cell receptor beta chains were read from a single sample in a study of T cell responses to AZD1222 COVID-19 vaccine. Some clones are missing from TCRdb's copy, which holds only in-frame ones; the method was immunoSEQ multiplex PCR. Listed are over 140,000 clones; under 2.5% falls within the top ten. Sequencing input: peripheral blood. Every receptor here comes from an adult in good health. Both conserved end residues are part of each CDR3. Each record gives: D gene, V gene, J gene, CDR3 protein, CDR3 DNA. D genes are given only for firm matches.

TRBD2	TRBV7-8	TRBJ2-1	CASSLAGLAGGNEQFF	TGTGCCAGCAGCTTAGCGGGACTAGCGGGGGGGAATGAGCAGTTCTTC
TRBD1	TRBV13	TRBJ1-1	CASSRTGLVTEAFF	TGTGCCAGCAGCCGGACAGGGTTAGTCACTGAAGCTTTCTTT
TRBD1	TRBV6-6	TRBJ2-7	CASSNTRQGQYEQYF	TGTGCCAGCAGCAACACTCGACAGGGTCAGTACGAGCAGTACTTC
-	TRBV5-1	TRBJ2-3	CASSLDGGGKDTQYF	TGCGCCAGCAGCTTGGATGGGGGGGGCAAAGATACGCAGTATTTT
-	TRBV2	TRBJ1-2	CASSEGPGGYTF	TGTGCCAGCAGTGAGGGGCCCGGTGGCTACACCTTC
-	TRBV4-1	TRBJ1-1	CASSTRQTNTEAFF	TGCGCCAGCAGCACCCGACAAACGAACACTGAAGCTTTCTTT
-	TRBV2	TRBJ1-4	CASTGTKNPNEKLFF	TGTGCCAGCACCGGAACCAAGAACCCGAATGAAAAACTGTTTTTT
-	TRBV6-5	TRBJ1-3	CASSYSQATGNTIYF	TGTGCCAGCAGTTACTCTCAGGCCACTGGAAACACCATATATTTT
-	TRBV6-5	TRBJ1-1	CASSRLGASITEAFF	TGTGCCAGCAGCCGCTTAGGGGCAAGTATCACTGAAGCTTTCTTT
TRBD1	TRBV18	TRBJ2-7	CASSLGTGQDEQYF	TGTGCCAGCTCACTGGGGACAGGTCAGGACGAGCAGTACTTC
-	TRBV2	TRBJ2-2	CASSVLVGENTGELFF	TGTGCCAGCAGTGTTCTGGTGGGGGAGAACACCGGGGAGCTGTTTTTT
TRBD2	TRBV28	TRBJ2-5	CASSLLAGVLETQYF	TGTGCCAGCAGTTTACTAGCGGGGGTTCTTGAGACCCAGTACTTC